These T cell receptor beta chains were read from a single sample in a study of T cell repertoires in cytomegalovirus infection. TCRdb independently ran MiXCR on the reads; one entry per CDR3 protein. The table lists about 600,000 distinct CDR3 sequences, roughly 24% of them singletons. The source material was CD8+ T cells from PBMCs. These receptors were obtained from a human donor in good health (CMV status not recorded). Some clones in this sample may be carry-over from other donors' samples. Both conserved end residues are part of each CDR3. A D gene is named only where the DNA matches it firmly. Clone size is not always given. Where it is, it says once, few, many or a class for expanded clones.

d_call: .; v_call: TRBV29-1; j_call: TRBJ1-1; clone_size: .; cdr3_aa: CSVDANDSEAFF; cdr3_nt: TGCAGCGTTGACGCGAATGACTCTGAAGCTTTCTTT
d_call: .; v_call: TRBV2; j_call: TRBJ1-1; clone_size: .; cdr3_aa: CATLGVGAFF; cdr3_nt: TGTGCCACCCTGGGGGTGGGGGCTTTCTTT
d_call: TRBD2; v_call: TRBV7-6; j_call: TRBJ2-1; clone_size: .; cdr3_aa: CASSQTRLAGGPVTSYNEQFF; cdr3_nt: TGTGCCAGCAGCCAAACCCGACTAGCGGGGGGGCCGGTGACCTCCTACAATGAGCAGTTCTTC
d_call: .; v_call: TRBV7-8; j_call: TRBJ2-1; clone_size: few; cdr3_aa: CASSRGLGYNEQFF; cdr3_nt: TGTGCCAGCAGCCGGGGGCTGGGCTACAATGAGCAGTTCTTC
d_call: .; v_call: TRBV28; j_call: TRBJ2-2; clone_size: many; cdr3_aa: CASSLRTNTGELFF; cdr3_nt: TGTGCCAGCAGTTTGAGGACGAACACCGGGGAGCTGTTTTTT
d_call: .; v_call: TRBV2; j_call: TRBJ2-2; clone_size: .; cdr3_aa: CASSTTLTVELFF; cdr3_nt: TGTGCCAGCAGTACGACACTCACGGTGGAGCTGTTTTTT
d_call: TRBD2; v_call: TRBV29-1; j_call: TRBJ2-1; clone_size: .; cdr3_aa: CSVEGAGGPSYNEQFF; cdr3_nt: TGCAGCGTTGAAGGAGCGGGGGGACCCTCCTACAATGAGCAGTTCTTC
d_call: TRBD1; v_call: TRBV4-3; j_call: TRBJ2-1; clone_size: .; cdr3_aa: CASSQQDRADEQFF; cdr3_nt: TGCGCCAGCAGCCAACAGGACAGGGCGGATGAGCAGTTCTTC
d_call: .; v_call: TRBV6-2/TRBV6-3; j_call: TRBJ1-2; clone_size: many; cdr3_aa: CASSFAGDYGYTF; cdr3_nt: TGTGCCAGCAGTTTTGCAGGGGACTATGGCTACACCTTC
d_call: TRBD1; v_call: TRBV7-8; j_call: TRBJ1-5; clone_size: .; cdr3_aa: CANTPPGGRNQPQHF; cdr3_nt: TGTGCCAACACCCCACCAGGGGGACGAAATCAGCCCCAGCATTTT
d_call: TRBD2; v_call: TRBV6-4; j_call: TRBJ2-1; clone_size: few; cdr3_aa: CASSDSIALAGDNEQFF; cdr3_nt: TGTGCCAGCAGTGACTCGATAGCTCTAGCGGGGGATAATGAGCAGTTCTTC
d_call: TRBD1; v_call: TRBV6-1; j_call: TRBJ2-3; clone_size: many; cdr3_aa: CASSERTGVSADTQYF; cdr3_nt: TGTGCCAGCAGTGAAAGGACAGGGGTATCGGCAGATACGCAGTATTTT
d_call: .; v_call: TRBV20-1; j_call: TRBJ2-7; clone_size: few; cdr3_aa: CSARAGSYEQYF; cdr3_nt: TGCAGTGCTAGGGCTGGCTCCTACGAGCAGTACTTC
d_call: .; v_call: TRBV6-5; j_call: TRBJ1-2; clone_size: .; cdr3_aa: CASSYTNRGKGYTF; cdr3_nt: TGTGCCAGCAGTTACACAAACCGGGGCAAGGGCTACACCTTC
d_call: .; v_call: TRBV14; j_call: TRBJ1-1; clone_size: once; cdr3_aa: CASSLHSLDRSYTEAFF; cdr3_nt: TGTGCCAGCAGCCTCCACTCCCTTGACCGGTCATACACTGAAGCTTTCTTT
d_call: TRBD1; v_call: TRBV29-1; j_call: TRBJ2-5; clone_size: .; cdr3_aa: CMATGALQETQYF; cdr3_nt: TGCATGGCGACAGGGGCCCTCCAAGAGACCCAGTACTTC
d_call: TRBD1; v_call: TRBV12-3/TRBV12-4; j_call: TRBJ2-4; clone_size: few; cdr3_aa: CASMGTGYVAKNIQYF; cdr3_nt: TGTGCCAGCATGGGGACAGGGTATGTTGCCAAAAACATTCAGTACTTC
d_call: .; v_call: TRBV6-1; j_call: TRBJ2-7; clone_size: .; cdr3_aa: CASSEVMEGRYEQYF; cdr3_nt: TGTGCCAGCAGTGAAGTGATGGAGGGAAGGTACGAGCAGTACTTC
d_call: .; v_call: TRBV6-5; j_call: TRBJ1-2; clone_size: few; cdr3_aa: CASSYEGLGYGYTF; cdr3_nt: TGTGCCAGCAGTTACGAGGGGCTTGGCTATGGCTACACCTTC
d_call: .; v_call: TRBV20-1; j_call: TRBJ1-6; clone_size: many; cdr3_aa: CSAFDWSNSPLHF; cdr3_nt: TGCAGTGCTTTTGACTGGAGCAATTCACCCCTCCACTTT
d_call: TRBD1; v_call: TRBV7-6; j_call: TRBJ1-2; clone_size: few; cdr3_aa: CASSSSRDREEGYTF; cdr3_nt: TGTGCCAGCAGCTCGTCCCGGGACAGGGAAGAAGGCTACACCTTC
d_call: TRBD2; v_call: TRBV9; j_call: TRBJ2-3; clone_size: .; cdr3_aa: CASSGTSGGSTDTQYF; cdr3_nt: TGTGCCAGCAGCGGGACTAGCGGGGGATCCACAGATACGCAGTATTTT
d_call: .; v_call: TRBV7-9; j_call: TRBJ2-1; clone_size: many; cdr3_aa: CASSFGGLEEDEQFF; cdr3_nt: TGTGCCAGCAGCTTCGGGGGTTTAGAAGAGGATGAGCAGTTCTTC
d_call: TRBD1; v_call: TRBV20-1; j_call: TRBJ2-1; clone_size: .; cdr3_aa: CSAQPWDRGYQGSYEQFF; cdr3_nt: TGCAGTGCTCAACCTTGGGACAGGGGATACCAGGGGTCGTATGAGCAGTTCTTC
d_call: TRBD1; v_call: TRBV7-6; j_call: TRBJ1-2; clone_size: .; cdr3_aa: CASSMNRGRGYGYTF; cdr3_nt: TGTGCCAGCAGCATGAACAGGGGCCGTGGCTATGGCTACACCTTC
d_call: TRBD1; v_call: TRBV6-1; j_call: TRBJ1-2; clone_size: many; cdr3_aa: CASSGTGGGYGYTF; cdr3_nt: TGTGCCAGCAGTGGGACAGGGGGCGGTTATGGCTACACCTTC
d_call: .; v_call: TRBV3-1; j_call: TRBJ2-1; clone_size: .; cdr3_aa: CASSQDGSYNEQFF; cdr3_nt: TGTGCCAGCAGCCAGGATGGAAGTTACAATGAGCAGTTCTTC
d_call: TRBD2; v_call: TRBV7-6; j_call: TRBJ2-7; clone_size: few; cdr3_aa: CASSLETSGTYEQYF; cdr3_nt: TGTGCCAGCAGCTTAGAAACTAGCGGGACCTACGAGCAGTACTTC
d_call: .; v_call: TRBV2; j_call: TRBJ1-2; clone_size: few; cdr3_aa: CASSVTSAYGYTF; cdr3_nt: TGTGCCAGCAGTGTGACCTCGGCGTATGGCTACACCTTC
d_call: .; v_call: TRBV6-1; j_call: TRBJ2-1; clone_size: many; cdr3_aa: CASSQTSSPRYEQFF; cdr3_nt: TGTGCCAGCAGTCAAACTAGTAGCCCCCGCTATGAGCAGTTCTTC
d_call: .; v_call: TRBV29-1; j_call: TRBJ1-1; clone_size: .; cdr3_aa: CSVVGQGTEAFF; cdr3_nt: TGCAGCGTTGTGGGGCAAGGCACTGAAGCTTTCTTT
d_call: .; v_call: TRBV5-1; j_call: TRBJ1-1; clone_size: .; cdr3_aa: CASSSTSTDSPEAFF; cdr3_nt: TGCGCCAGCAGCTCGACTTCAACTGACAGCCCTGAAGCTTTCTTT
d_call: .; v_call: TRBV12-3/TRBV12-4; j_call: TRBJ2-7; clone_size: .; cdr3_aa: CASSLAVESPYEQYF; cdr3_nt: TGTGCCAGCAGTTTAGCGGTAGAGTCCCCCTACGAGCAGTACTTC
d_call: .; v_call: TRBV28; j_call: TRBJ1-1; clone_size: many; cdr3_aa: CASSFPSDRFNTEAFF; cdr3_nt: TGTGCCAGCAGTTTCCCCTCGGACAGATTTAACACTGAAGCTTTCTTT
d_call: TRBD2; v_call: TRBV2; j_call: TRBJ2-1; clone_size: .; cdr3_aa: CASSGLAGDLYNEQFF; cdr3_nt: TGTGCCAGCAGTGGTCTAGCGGGGGATCTCTACAATGAGCAGTTCTTC
d_call: .; v_call: TRBV7-2; j_call: TRBJ1-5; clone_size: many; cdr3_aa: CASSLSPYSNQPQHF; cdr3_nt: TGTGCCAGCAGCTTATCCCCCTATAGCAATCAGCCCCAGCATTTT
d_call: .; v_call: TRBV7-9; j_call: TRBJ2-5; clone_size: .; cdr3_aa: CASSLSRDILETQYF; cdr3_nt: TGTGCCAGCAGCTTATCAAGGGACATTTTGGAGACCCAGTACTTC
d_call: .; v_call: TRBV7-8; j_call: TRBJ1-2; clone_size: .; cdr3_aa: CASSPRDTAGHGYTF; cdr3_nt: TGTGCCAGCAGCCCCAGGGACACCGCGGGGCATGGCTACACCTTC
d_call: TRBD2; v_call: TRBV9; j_call: TRBJ2-3; clone_size: .; cdr3_aa: CASSPRAGGMTDTQYF; cdr3_nt: TGTGCCAGCAGCCCTCGGGCGGGGGGCATGACAGATACGCAGTATTTT
d_call: .; v_call: TRBV12-3/TRBV12-4; j_call: TRBJ1-2; clone_size: many; cdr3_aa: CASSPETTYGYTF; cdr3_nt: TGTGCCAGCAGCCCAGAGACGACCTATGGCTACACCTTC
d_call: TRBD1; v_call: TRBV28; j_call: TRBJ1-5; clone_size: .; cdr3_aa: CASSFNRGHQPQHF; cdr3_nt: TGTGCCAGCAGTTTCAACAGGGGGCATCAGCCCCAGCATTTT
d_call: .; v_call: TRBV7-9; j_call: TRBJ1-1; clone_size: few; cdr3_aa: CATLGQKNTEAFF; cdr3_nt: TGTGCCACTCTCGGACAGAAGAACACTGAAGCTTTCTTT
d_call: .; v_call: TRBV15; j_call: TRBJ2-7; clone_size: few; cdr3_aa: CATSRDQGTWNEQYF; cdr3_nt: TGTGCCACCAGCAGAGATCAGGGAACTTGGAATGAGCAGTACTTC
d_call: .; v_call: TRBV11-2; j_call: TRBJ1-4; clone_size: many; cdr3_aa: CASSHGADRGKLFF; cdr3_nt: TGTGCCAGCAGCCACGGGGCCGATAGGGGGAAACTGTTTTTT
d_call: .; v_call: TRBV12-3/TRBV12-4; j_call: TRBJ2-1; clone_size: .; cdr3_aa: CASTRRYNEQFF; cdr3_nt: TGTGCCAGCACTCGGAGGTACAATGAGCAGTTCTTC
d_call: .; v_call: TRBV20-1; j_call: TRBJ2-4; clone_size: few; cdr3_aa: CSAEENIQYF; cdr3_nt: TGCAGTGCCGAAGAGAACATTCAGTACTTC
d_call: TRBD1; v_call: TRBV2; j_call: TRBJ1-1; clone_size: few; cdr3_aa: CASSGDRVTGNTEAFF; cdr3_nt: TGTGCCAGCAGCGGGGACAGGGTTACAGGCAACACTGAAGCTTTCTTT
d_call: .; v_call: TRBV7-2; j_call: TRBJ1-2; clone_size: many; cdr3_aa: CASNVGGTGYTF; cdr3_nt: TGTGCCAGCAATGTAGGGGGAACTGGCTACACCTTC
d_call: TRBD1; v_call: TRBV6-6; j_call: TRBJ1-2; clone_size: few; cdr3_aa: CASKPPGQEFYYGYTF; cdr3_nt: TGTGCCAGCAAACCGCCCGGACAGGAGTTTTACTATGGCTACACCTTC
d_call: .; v_call: TRBV12-3/TRBV12-4; j_call: TRBJ2-5; clone_size: many; cdr3_aa: CASRGRETQYF; cdr3_nt: TGTGCCAGCAGGGGGAGGGAGACCCAGTACTTC